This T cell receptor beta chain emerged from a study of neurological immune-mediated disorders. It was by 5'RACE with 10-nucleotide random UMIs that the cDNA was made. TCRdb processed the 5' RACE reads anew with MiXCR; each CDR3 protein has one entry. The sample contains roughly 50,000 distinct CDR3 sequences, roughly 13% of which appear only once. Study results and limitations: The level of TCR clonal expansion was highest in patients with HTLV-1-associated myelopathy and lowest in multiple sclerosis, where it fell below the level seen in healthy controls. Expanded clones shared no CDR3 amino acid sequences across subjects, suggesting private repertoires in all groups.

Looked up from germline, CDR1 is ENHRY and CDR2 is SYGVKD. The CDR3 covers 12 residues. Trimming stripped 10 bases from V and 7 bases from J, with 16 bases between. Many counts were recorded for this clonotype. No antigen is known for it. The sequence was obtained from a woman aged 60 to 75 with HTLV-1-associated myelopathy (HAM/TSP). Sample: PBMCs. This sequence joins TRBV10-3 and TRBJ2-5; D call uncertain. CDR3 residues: CATETLGGTQYF. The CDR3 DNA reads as TGTGCCACCGAAACTTTGGGCGGGACCCAGTACTTC.